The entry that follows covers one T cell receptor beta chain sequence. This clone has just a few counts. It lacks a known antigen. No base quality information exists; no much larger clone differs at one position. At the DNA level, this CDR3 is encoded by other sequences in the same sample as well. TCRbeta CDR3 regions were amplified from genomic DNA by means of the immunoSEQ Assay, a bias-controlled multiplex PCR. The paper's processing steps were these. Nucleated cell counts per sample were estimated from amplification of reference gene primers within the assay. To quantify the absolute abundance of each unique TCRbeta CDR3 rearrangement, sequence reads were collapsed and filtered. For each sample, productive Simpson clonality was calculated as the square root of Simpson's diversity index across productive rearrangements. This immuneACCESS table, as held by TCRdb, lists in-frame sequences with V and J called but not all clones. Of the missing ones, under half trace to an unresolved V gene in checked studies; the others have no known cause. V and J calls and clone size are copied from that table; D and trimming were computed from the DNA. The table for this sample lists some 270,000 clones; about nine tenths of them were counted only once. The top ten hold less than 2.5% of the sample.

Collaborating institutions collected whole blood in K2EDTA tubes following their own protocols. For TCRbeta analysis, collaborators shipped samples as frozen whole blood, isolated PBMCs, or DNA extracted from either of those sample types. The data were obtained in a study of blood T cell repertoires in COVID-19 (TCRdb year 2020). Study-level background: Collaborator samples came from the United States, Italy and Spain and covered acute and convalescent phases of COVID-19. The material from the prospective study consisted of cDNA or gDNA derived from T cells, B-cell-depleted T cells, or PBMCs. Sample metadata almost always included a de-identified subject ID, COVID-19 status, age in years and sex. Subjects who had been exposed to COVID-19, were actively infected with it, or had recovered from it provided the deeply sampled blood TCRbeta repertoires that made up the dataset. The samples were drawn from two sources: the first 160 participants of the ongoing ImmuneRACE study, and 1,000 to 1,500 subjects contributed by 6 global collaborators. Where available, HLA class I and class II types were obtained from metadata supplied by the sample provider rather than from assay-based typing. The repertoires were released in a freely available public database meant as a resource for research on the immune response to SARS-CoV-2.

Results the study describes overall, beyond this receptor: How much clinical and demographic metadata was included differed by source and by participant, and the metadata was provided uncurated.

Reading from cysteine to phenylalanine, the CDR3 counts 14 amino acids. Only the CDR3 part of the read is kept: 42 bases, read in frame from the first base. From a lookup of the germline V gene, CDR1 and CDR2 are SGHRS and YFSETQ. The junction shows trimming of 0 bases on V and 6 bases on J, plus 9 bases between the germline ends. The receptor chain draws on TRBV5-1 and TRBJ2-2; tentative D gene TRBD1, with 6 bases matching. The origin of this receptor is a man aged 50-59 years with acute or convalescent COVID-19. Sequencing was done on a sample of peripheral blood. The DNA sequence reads TGCGCCAGCAGCTTGGCAGGGGAATCCGGGGAGCTGTTTTTT. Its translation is CASSLAGESGELFF.